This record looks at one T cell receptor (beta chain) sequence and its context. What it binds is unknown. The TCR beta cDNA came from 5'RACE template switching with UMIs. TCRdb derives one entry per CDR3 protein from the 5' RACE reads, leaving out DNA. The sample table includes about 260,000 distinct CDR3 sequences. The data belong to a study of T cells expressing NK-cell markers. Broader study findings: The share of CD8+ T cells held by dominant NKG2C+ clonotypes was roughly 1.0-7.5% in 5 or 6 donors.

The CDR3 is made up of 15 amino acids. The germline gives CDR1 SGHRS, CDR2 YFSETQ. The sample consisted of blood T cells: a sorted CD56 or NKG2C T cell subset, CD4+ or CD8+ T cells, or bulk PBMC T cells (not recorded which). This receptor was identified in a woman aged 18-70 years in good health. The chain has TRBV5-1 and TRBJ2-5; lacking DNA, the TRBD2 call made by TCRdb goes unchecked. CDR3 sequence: CASSLGRGRQETQYF.